One sample yielded the 15 T cell receptor beta chains listed below, sequenced in a study of identical twins. TCRdb reprocessed the 5' RACE reads via MiXCR and lists one record per CDR3 protein. The sample lists hundreds of thousands of distinct CDR3 sequences, 9% to 15% occurring once. This sample also appeared in a second study, on yellow fever vaccine responses in identical twins.

Sequencing used PBMCs. The receptors originated from a woman aged 18 to 35 in good health.

This chain joins TRBV7-3 and TRBJ2-1, with D tentatively TRBD1 or TRBD2 (5 bases each). There are 16 residues in the CDR3. V lost 2 bases and J 0 bases, leaving 11 bases between the germline ends. Germline assignment: CDR1 SGHTA and CDR2 FQGTGA. In nucleotides, the CDR3 is TGTGCCAGCAGCTTATCCCAGGGAGACTCCTACAATGAGCAGTTCTTC. Translating gives CASSLSQGDSYNEQFF.

This clonotype was picked up a small number of times. CDR3 sequence reads: CASSESRRGDTEAFF. CDR3 DNA sequence: TGTGCCAGCAGTGAATCGCGTAGGGGCGACACTGAAGCTTTCTTT. The chain carries TRBV25-1 and TRBJ1-1, with D possibly TRBD1 on 5 matching bases. There are 15 residues in the CDR3. The V end lost 1 base, the J end lost 3 bases, and 12 bases lay between the germline ends. Looked up from germline, CDR1 is MGHDK and CDR2 is SYGVNS.

The chain carries TRBV27 and TRBJ2-1; 8 bases line up with TRBD2. The junction had 4 bases not matched to a gene; V was cut back by 3 bases and J by 3 bases. The CDR3 is 15 residues long. Looked up from germline, CDR1 is MNHEY and CDR2 is SMNVEV (reference sequence). The CDR3 loop reads CASSLSGRDYNEQFF. CDR3 coding DNA: TGTGCCAGCAGTTTGTCCGGGAGGGACTACAATGAGCAGTTCTTC.

This clonotype was observed many times. The chain combines TRBV7-9 with TRBJ2-2; D is possibly TRBD1 (6 bases). The germline V and J ends were trimmed by 0 bases and 1 base, with 9 bases remaining between them. The CDR3 sequence is 16 residues long. In germline, CDR1 is SEHNR, CDR2 FQNEAQ (reference sequence). This CDR3 reads CASSLAPTGNTGELFF. In DNA, the CDR3 is TGTGCCAGCAGCTTAGCGCCGACAGGGAACACCGGGGAGCTGTTTTTT.

There are many counts of this clonotype. The chain joins TRBV15 to TRBJ1-5; 8 bases map to TRBD1. The V and J ends lost 4 bases and 4 bases, in that order; junction bases with no gene match: 6. The CDR3 totals 15 residues. Germline CDR1 LNHNV, CDR2 YYDKDF (reference sequence). CDR3 sequence reads: CATSNRTGKNQPQHF. The CDR3 DNA follows: TGTGCCACCAGCAACCGGACAGGGAAGAATCAGCCCCAGCATTTT.

In this sample, this clonotype turned up a few times. The chain has TRBV4-1 and TRBJ2-5; 11 bases align to TRBD1. V lost 4 bases to trimming and J lost 4 bases; unmatched junction nucleotides: 17. This CDR3 has 19 amino acids. CDR1 MGHRA and CDR2 YSYEKL come from the germline V gene. This chain's CDR3 is CASSRHALGGQGVSETQYF. The CDR3, as DNA: TGCGCCAGCAGCCGACATGCTCTGGGGGGACAGGGGGTATCAGAGACCCAGTACTTC.

In its sample, this clonotype was seen a few times. The chain links TRBV20-1 to TRBJ2-3; D call uncertain. The CDR3 contains 14 residues. From germline, CDR1 is DFQATT and CDR2 SNEGSKA (reference sequence). V shed 6 bases and J shed 4 bases, with 17 bases lying between them. DNA for the CDR3: TGCAGTGCGATAGACTTTATCCCGGCAGATACGCAGTATTTT. The encoded protein is CSAIDFIPADTQYF.

The table lists this clonotype with many counts. The V call is TRBV12-3 or TRBV12-4, the J call TRBJ2-1, with 9 bases lining up with TRBD2. The length of the CDR3 is 16 residues. The J segment lost 8 bases and the V segment lost 3 bases, leaving 11 bases of the junction unmatched. The CDR3 sequence: CASSLVGGGRAYEQFF. In nucleotides, the CDR3 is TGTGCCAGCAGTTTGGTGGGTGGCGGGAGGGCTTATGAGCAGTTCTTC.

V is TRBV28 and J is TRBJ2-4, with D perhaps matching TRBD1 (6 bases). Trimming pared 4 bases from V and 1 base from J, leaving 14 bases between. The CDR3 contains 16 residues. Germline CDR1 reads MDHEN; CDR2 reads SYDVKM. CDR3 sequence reads: CASSSGQPAAKNIQYF. CDR3 bases: TGTGCCAGCAGTTCAGGACAGCCAGCGGCCAAAAACATTCAGTACTTC.

The chain links TRBV10-3 to TRBJ1-6; no clear D gene. Germline V gene data show CDR1 as ENHRY and CDR2 as SYGVKD. This CDR3 is built from 14 residues. V lost 3 bases to trimming and J lost 5 bases, with 8 bases between them. CDR3 nucleotides: TGTGCCATCAGTGATAAAGGGAATAATTCACCCCTCCACTTT. This codes for CAISDKGNNSPLHF.

The CDR3 sequence is CSARDGEGRGTEAFF. In DNA, the CDR3 is TGCAGTGCTAGAGATGGGGAGGGCAGAGGAACTGAAGCTTTCTTT. The rearrangement joins TRBV20-1 to TRBJ1-1; D is undetermined. V was trimmed by 0 bases and J by 5 bases, leaving 16 bases between them. Germline values: CDR1 DFQATT, CDR2 SNEGSKA (reference sequence). The CDR3 runs to 15 residues.

This clonotype was seen repeatedly, ten times or more. The chain recombines TRBV20-1 with TRBJ2-3; D gene uncertain. Germline loops: CDR1 DFQATT, CDR2 SNEGSKA (reference sequence). The V end lost 3 bases, the J end lost 6 bases, and 7 bases lay between the germline ends. This CDR3 has 11 residues. This CDR3 is CSASTVDTQYF. The CDR3 nucleotides read TGCAGTGCTAGTACGGTCGATACGCAGTATTTT.

This clonotype was detected many times. The chain combines TRBV3-1 with TRBJ1-5, with D unclear. The CDR3 is 13 residues long. Germline values: CDR1 LGHDT, CDR2 YNNKEL (reference sequence). Trimming removed 0 bases at V and 4 bases at J, with 4 bases between. DNA for the CDR3: TGTGCCAGCAGCCAAGATATAAATCAGCCCCAGCATTTT. Translation: CASSQDINQPQHF.

The J gene is TRBJ2-3, the V gene TRBV10-3; 8 nucleotides match TRBD2. V shed 4 bases and J 6 bases; nucleotides not matched to a gene: 9. CDR1 is ENHRY, CDR2 SYGVKD, per germline. There are 15 residues in the CDR3. CDR3 sequence (DNA): TGTGCCATCAGTGGCACCGGGACTAGAGCCGATACGCAGTATTTT. Its protein is CAISGTGTRADTQYF.

The chain is built from TRBV7-8 and TRBJ2-2, with 14 bases matching TRBD2. The trim removed 5 bases at V and 6 bases at J, leaving 11 bases unmatched. CDR1 and CDR2 (germline): SGHVS, FQNEAQ. The CDR3 covers 18 residues. CDR3 residues: CASSDPGGGLAGAGELFF. CDR3 in DNA: TGTGCCAGCAGCGACCCGGGGGGGGGACTAGCGGGAGCCGGGGAGCTGTTTTTT.